Included here is one T cell receptor (beta chain) sequence, with context. The data are from a study of T cell changes during pregnancy in multiple sclerosis. V trimming: 2 bases; J trimming: 9 bases; junction bases outside the gene matches: 23. Per the germline V gene, CDR1 is GTSNPN and CDR2 is SVGIG (reference sequence). The length of the CDR3 is 19 residues. The data were produced by immunoSEQ multiplex PCR, yet TCRdb's version contains in-frame clones alone and is incomplete. Counted here are tens of thousands of clones, around 90% occurring once; the ten biggest clones make up 0.74%. The specimen was CD4+ T cells from peripheral blood mononuclear cells, collected in the first trimester of pregnancy. The clonotype originates from a female donor in good health, enrolled as a control in a pregnancy study. The chain employs TRBV30 and TRBJ2-1, with 9 bases lining up with TRBD2. The CDR3 is CAWSSDILFARGGRSEQFF. CDR3 nucleotide sequence: TGTGCCTGGAGTTCCGACATCCTCTTTGCGCGGGGGGGACGTAGTGAGCAGTTCTTC.